This T cell receptor (beta chain) stems from a study of blood T cell repertoires in COVID-19 (dated by TCRdb to the early 2020s). For the wider study: Samples covering the acute and convalescent phases of COVID-19 were provided by collaborators in the United States, Italy and Spain. The repertoires were made available in a free public database intended to serve as a resource for research on the immune response to SARS-CoV-2. Deeply sampled blood TCRbeta repertoires from subjects exposed to, actively infected with, or recovered from COVID-19 were included in the dataset. Sample metadata almost always included a de-identified subject ID, COVID-19 status, age in years and sex. The prospective study material was composed of cDNA or gDNA derived from T cells, B-cell-depleted T cells, or PBMCs. The samples were drawn from two sources: the first 160 participants of the ongoing ImmuneRACE study, and 950 to 1,500 subjects contributed by 6 global collaborators. Where available, HLA class I and class II types were obtained from metadata supplied by the sample provider rather than from assay-based typing. What the research found in general, with its limitations: Clinical and demographic metadata were provided uncurated, with the amount varying by source and participant.

The CDR3 covers 16 residues, taking in both the cysteine and the phenylalanine. Just CDR3 DNA is preserved here, 48 bases in frame from base 1. The germline V gene encodes CDR1 SNHLY and CDR2 FYNNEI. V is shortened by 0 bases, J by 0 bases, and the region joining them spans 9 bases. TCRbeta CDR3 regions were amplified from genomic DNA by means of the immunoSEQ Assay, a bias-controlled multiplex PCR. Regarding the original processing steps: The number of nucleated cells in each sample was estimated by amplification of reference gene primers within the assay. To quantify the absolute abundance of each unique TCRbeta CDR3 rearrangement, sequence reads were collapsed and filtered. For each sample, productive Simpson clonality was calculated by taking the square root of Simpson's diversity index across productive rearrangements. This is the immuneACCESS table as TCRdb keeps it, with only in-frame sequences that have V and J called. A part of the clones is gone; compared with another copy, unresolved V genes explain less than half, and the rest is unexplained. V and J calls and clone size come straight from that table; D and trimming were deduced from the DNA. The sample has over 200,000 clones on record, 88% of them singletons. Of the sample, less than 3.5% falls within the top ten clones.

The collaborating institutions used their own protocols to collect whole blood in K2EDTA tubes. For TCRbeta analysis, collaborators shipped samples as frozen whole blood, isolated PBMCs, or DNA extracted from either of those sample types. In this sample, this clone turned up once. This receptor's antigen is unknown. Base-call qualities are not available, and no considerably larger clone is one nucleotide away. Recombination joined TRBV2 with TRBJ2-1, with no D gene named confidently. Sequenced sample: peripheral blood. This TCR was recovered from a woman aged 55-69 years with acute or convalescent COVID-19. CDR3 region: CASSEAVKSSYNEQFF. The nucleotide sequence reads TGTGCCAGCAGTGAAGCGGTCAAGAGCTCCTACAATGAGCAGTTCTTC.